This entry lists 3 T cell receptor beta chains sequenced from one sample in a study of T cell responses to AZD1222 COVID-19 vaccine. Assay: immunoSEQ multiplex PCR; the TCRdb copy retains only in-frame clones and omits some. The table lists about 110,000 clones, 91% of them singletons. The source material was peripheral blood, sampled on day 0 of AZD1222 vaccination. The origin of the receptors is an adult in good health.

This clone was recorded only once. This chain links TRBV5-4 with TRBJ2-2; TRBD2 matches 8 bases. The length of the CDR3 is 15 residues. Germline loops: CDR1 SGHNT, CDR2 YYREEE (reference sequence). J gave up 0 bases and V 5 bases, and 3 bases lay outside the gene matches. Here the CDR3 DNA reads TGTGCCAGCAGGACGGGACTAGCGAACACCGGGGAGCTGTTTTTT. It yields the protein CASRTGLANTGELFF.

This sequence joins TRBV6-5 and TRBJ1-5; D remains ambiguous. The CDR3 has 14 residues. Trimming took 5 bases from V and 5 from J, leaving 13 bases between them. Per the germline V gene, CDR1 is MNHEY and CDR2 is SVGAGI. CDR3 bases: TGTGCCAGCAGTCCCCGTAGGGCAGATCAGCCCCAGCATTTT. Its translation is CASSPRRADQPQHF.

This chain joins TRBV4-2 and TRBJ1-1; 9 positions agree with TRBD1. Germline V gives CDR1 LGHNA, CDR2 YNFKEQ. The CDR3 totals 17 residues. Losses at the gene ends were 5 bases for V and 6 bases for J; bases not matched to a gene: 16. CDR3 DNA: TGTGCCAGCAGCTATGACCGACAGGGGGGCCGGGAGGCTGAAGCTTTCTTT. Translated: CASSYDRQGGREAEAFF.